This record covers a single TCR beta chain. This clonotype was seen many times. Its binding antigen is unknown. One base away there is no much larger clone; base qualities are not given. Genomic DNA served as template for TCR beta VDJ combination and CDR3 sequence profiling. An Illumina HiSeq 2000 was used for TCR repertoire sequencing. The study's processing was this. Repertoire assessment relied on Simpson's diversity index, CDR3 size and DJ length profiles, and TRBV/TRBJ rearrangement plots. Whichever DNA sequence was most abundant in the deep sequencing data was defined as the immunodominant clone. CDR3 amino acid sequences were screened for sharing across subjects and were compared with published repertoires and the VDJdb database. TCRdb redid the processing of the public reads, applying fastp at Q25 and MiXCR, and retained in-frame beta chains. Entries that share a CDR3 protein sequence are merged under the most common genes and DNA. Here the V and J calls rest on TCRdb's processing, not on the authors' analysis. Across this sample there are around 190,000 distinct CDR3 sequences, with nearly 50% seen only once. Clones ranked in the top ten supply approximately 12% of the sample.

This entry comes from a study of CD8+CD57+ T cells in acquired aplastic anemia (dated by TCRdb to 2017 to 2018). Background for the entire study: DNA extracted from sorted CD4+ and CD8+ cells had a mean of around 3 ug, with a range of roughly 0.2 to 30 ug. A CD8+CD57+ expansion meant a frequency higher than the mean frequency seen in healthy subjects. The study at large found these results: Patients and healthy controls showed no significant difference in CD8+ Simpson's diversity (P=0.060). Approximately 31 CD8+ CDR3 sequences were found in both patients and controls but appeared to be highly expressed in patients and within the immunodominant clones of the patients.

Counted from cysteine to phenylalanine, this CDR3 has 15 amino acids. Only the CDR3 DNA stays, 45 bases, in frame from base 1. V loses 2 bases of germline sequence and J loses 0 bases, and the interval between the two ends is 10 bases. Per the germline V gene (reference sequence), LNHDA is the CDR1 and SQIVND is the CDR2. The patients picked for sequencing were ones in whom flow cytometry had shown an expansion of CD8+CD57+ cells. Every patient had severe acquired aplastic anemia, diagnosed using the International Study of Aplastic Anemia and Agranulocytosis and Camitta criteria. Patients had received no therapy at the time of blood sampling. In this study, sorted CD4+ and CD8+ T cells from the blood of healthy subjects and of severe aplastic anemia patients had their TCR repertoires deep-sequenced. Patients were enrolled in the USA under clinicaltrials.gov protocols 00001620, 01623167, 00001397, 00071045, 00081523 and 00961064. Ficoll-Paque density gradient centrifugation was used to isolate peripheral blood mononuclear cells. Before DNA extraction, CD4+ and CD8+ T cells were sorted by FACS or by magnetic beads.

The chain is encoded by TRBV19 joined to TRBJ1-2; the D gene assignment is ambiguous. Sequences were obtained from sorted CD4+, CD8+, or CD8+CD57+ T cells (not recorded which) from PBMCs. The receptor comes from a human donor with aplastic anemia. In nucleotide form, the sequence is TGTGCCAGTAGTATAACTTCAGGAACTAACTATGGCTACACCTTC. Its amino acids are CASSITSGTNYGYTF.